The 30 T cell receptor beta chains given below trace back to one sample, sequenced in a study of T-cell memory formation after mild COVID-19. TCRdb passed the 5' RACE reads through MiXCR, listing each CDR3 protein once. This table has a few hundred thousand distinct CDR3 sequences, less than 25% appearing once. Specimen: PBMCs or a T cell subset sorted from them (not recorded which). The source is a man younger than 30 who had mild COVID-19 (a few samples of this study predate the infection). Cell type and time point are not known.

This clonotype came up a few times. The chain employs TRBV4-2 and TRBJ1-1; possible D gene TRBD1, 5 bases. Germline lookup yields CDR1 LGHNA and CDR2 YNFKEQ. This CDR3 contains 14 residues. V was cut by 1 base and J by 12 bases, with 18 bases left in between. The CDR3 DNA sequence: TGTGCCAGCAGCCAAGTCCGGAACGGGGGAGTTACTTTCTTT. Amino acid sequence: CASSQVRNGGVTFF.

This sequence joins TRBV5-6 and TRBJ1-6, with TRBD1 as a possible D gene (6 bases). Germline V gives CDR1 SGHDT, CDR2 YYEEEE. V lost 4 bases and J 6 bases, leaving 14 bases between the germline ends. The CDR3 has 15 amino acids. The DNA of the CDR3 is TGTGCCAGCAGCAGCCCGGACAGTACTAATTCACCCCTCCACTTT. It is translated as CASSSPDSTNSPLHF.

This rearrangement joins TRBV19 to TRBJ1-5, with TRBD1 matching 7 bases. CDR1 and CDR2 from the germline V gene are LNHDA and SQIVND (reference sequence). V lost 3 bases and J lost 1; bases outside the gene matches: 6. The CDR3 runs to 16 residues. In DNA form, the CDR3 reads TGTGCCAGTAGTATCCTTCTCAGGGGGAGCAATCAGCCCCAGCATTTT. It codes for CASSILLRGSNQPQHF. The full variable domain, with the rest looked up from reference TRBV19 and TRBJ1-5, is DGGITQSPKYLFRKEGQNVTLSCEQNLNHDAMYWYRQDPGQGLRLIYYSQIVNDFQKGDIAEGYSVSREKKESFPLTVTSAQKNPTAFYLCASSILLRGSNQPQHFGDGTRLSIL.

This clonotype came up a few times. The chain joins TRBV10-3 to TRBJ2-4; no reliable D call. Trimming pared 2 bases from V and 2 bases from J, leaving 7 bases between. CDR1 is ENHRY and CDR2 is SYGVKD in the germline V gene. The CDR3 spans 14 residues. CDR3 loop: CAISELGTKNIQYF. DNA of the CDR3: TGTGCCATCAGTGAGCTGGGAACCAAAAACATTCAGTACTTC.

This chain connects TRBV7-9 to TRBJ1-5; the match to TRBD1 covers 8 bases. After removal of 5 bases from V and 5 bases from J, the junction contained 5 bases not matched to a gene. The CDR3 contains 14 residues. CDR1 is SEHNR, CDR2 FQNEAQ, per germline (reference sequence). In DNA form, the CDR3 reads TGTGCCAGCAGCCCGGGACAGGATGATCAGCCCCAGCATTTT. Amino acid sequence: CASSPGQDDQPQHF.

The CDR3 loop reads CSARPALDPYGYTF. As DNA, the CDR3 is TGCAGTGCCCGCCCCGCCCTGGACCCTTATGGCTACACCTTC. The chain combines TRBV20-1 with TRBJ1-2; no definite D call. Trimming shortened V by 6 bases and J by 5 bases, and 19 bases separated the two germline ends. CDR3 length: 14 amino acids. Germline V gene sequence: CDR1 DFQATT, CDR2 SNEGSKA (reference sequence).

This chain uses TRBV12-5 with TRBJ1-4; maybe TRBD1 (6 bases). Trimming removed 0 bases at V and 6 bases at J, with 8 bases between. Germline CDR1 reads LGHNT; CDR2 reads FRNRAP. The CDR3 is made up of 14 amino acids. The DNA for the CDR3 is TGTGCTAGTGGTTTGGTCTCAGGGGATGAAAAACTGTTTTTT. The encoded protein is CASGLVSGDEKLFF.

V gene TRBV10-3 combines with J gene TRBJ1-4, with 9 positions matching TRBD1. CDR1 is ENHRY, CDR2 SYGVKD, per germline. Germline trimming cut 6 bases from V and 8 bases from J; bases unmatched to any gene: 4. The length of the CDR3 is 13 residues. CDR3 bases: TGTGCCATCAGGGGACAGGGACAGGAAAAACTGTTTTTT. This codes for CAIRGQGQEKLFF.

This clonotype was detected only a few times. This clone may be a read error of a much larger clone one base away. V usage is TRBV7-6 and J usage is TRBJ2-7; D call uncertain. Germline lookup yields CDR1 SGHVS and CDR2 FNYEAQ. CDR3 length equals 14 residues. V was shortened by 0 bases and J by 0 bases, with 6 bases between the two germline ends. CDR3: CASSLAGNSYEQYF. The DNA for the CDR3 is TGTGCCAGCAGCTTAGCGGGGAACTCCTACGAGCAGTACTTC.

The V gene is TRBV12-3 or TRBV12-4, the J gene TRBJ2-1; D remains unclear. This CDR3 has 13 amino acids. V was pared by 6 bases and J by 6 bases, with 12 bases between. CDR3 coding DNA: TGTGCCAGCAGCCTTCTAGTTGGCAATGAGCAGTTCTTC. Its protein is CASSLLVGNEQFF.

This clonotype showed up just a few times. The genes are TRBV7-2 and TRBJ1-6; tentative D call: TRBD1 (6 bases). CDR1 and CDR2 (germline): SGHTA, FQGNSA. This CDR3 spans 14 amino acids. The ends were cut back, 3 bases at V and 10 bases at J, with 13 bases in the middle. In nucleotides, the CDR3 is TGTGCCAGCAGCTTCGGACAGACTCGGTCACCCCTCCACTTT. This gives the protein CASSFGQTRSPLHF.

The rearrangement links TRBV6-5 to TRBJ1-1; D is undetermined. Germline assignment: CDR1 MNHEY and CDR2 SVGAGI. There are 15 residues in the CDR3. With 2 bases removed from V and 0 bases from J, the gap between germline ends came to 10 bases. The CDR3 protein is CASSYRYELNTEAFF. The CDR3 DNA reads as TGTGCCAGCAGTTACCGCTACGAGTTGAACACTGAAGCTTTCTTT.

This chain connects TRBV10-2 to TRBJ1-1, with TRBD1 as a possible D gene (5 bases). In germline, CDR1 is WSHSY, CDR2 SAAADI. The CDR3 sequence is 14 residues long. Between the trimmed V and J ends, which lost 3 bases and 6 bases, there was a span of 14 bases. CDR3 coding DNA: TGCGCCAGCAGTGAATTCCAGGCCAGGGCTGAAGCTTTCTTT. Translated: CASSEFQARAEAFF.

This clonotype was picked up a small number of times. V is TRBV7-2 and J is TRBJ2-6; weak D call: TRBD2 (6 bases). Germline CDR1 SGHTA, CDR2 FQGNSA. This CDR3 contains 12 residues. V gave up 5 bases and J gave up 18 bases, with 17 bases separating them. This CDR3 reads CASSPLGLPRTF. The CDR3, as DNA: TGTGCCAGCAGCCCCTTGGGACTGCCCCGGACTTTC.

This sequence joins TRBV28 and TRBJ2-6, with 7 bases identical to TRBD1. Per the germline V gene, CDR1 is MDHEN and CDR2 is SYDVKM. The V gene end was trimmed by 7 bases and the J gene end by 0 bases; junction bases not matched to a gene: 12. The CDR3 runs to 18 residues. CDR3 sequence reads: CASNRGVLNLSGANVLTF. The CDR3 DNA sequence: TGTGCCAGCAACAGGGGAGTCCTCAATCTCTCTGGGGCCAACGTCCTGACTTTC. Full variable domain (rest looked up from reference TRBV28 and TRBJ2-6): DVKVTQSSRYLVKRTGEKVFLECVQDMDHENMFWYRQDPGLGLRLIYFSYDVKMKEKGDIPEGYSVSREKKERFSLILESASTNQTSMYLCASNRGVLNLSGANVLTFGAGSRLTVL.

Many counts were recorded for this clonotype. The chain employs TRBV5-1 and TRBJ2-1, with TRBD1 matching 10 bases. Germline assignment: CDR1 SGHRS and CDR2 YFSETQ. CDR3 length: 15 residues. Losses at the gene ends were 7 bases for V and 6 bases for J; bases not matched to a gene: 10. The CDR3 DNA follows: TGCGCCAGCCGTGAAACCGGGACAGGGGTCAATGAGCAGTTCTTC. It specifies CASRETGTGVNEQFF.

This clonotype occurred many times. The chain has TRBV5-1 and TRBJ2-3; TRBD2 matches 7 bases. This CDR3 is built from 16 residues. In germline, CDR1 is SGHRS, CDR2 YFSETQ. V shed 0 bases and J 1 base; nucleotides not matched to a gene: 5. The CDR3 nucleotides are TGCGCCAGCAGCTTGGCCATGGCGGGGGGCACAGATACGCAGTATTTT. Translation: CASSLAMAGGTDTQYF.

The CDR3 loop reads CASSQDRKVGDEAFF. In DNA form, the CDR3 reads TGCGCCAGCAGCCAAGATCGGAAGGTCGGAGATGAAGCTTTCTTT. The chain employs TRBV4-3 and TRBJ1-1; D ambiguous. The germline gives CDR1 LGHNA, CDR2 YSLEER. Trimming cost V 0 bases and J 7 bases, with 15 bases left between them. The CDR3 is made up of 15 amino acids.

The chain has TRBV20-1 and TRBJ1-2; D unresolved. The germline V gene has CDR1 DFQATT and CDR2 SNEGSKA (reference sequence). V dropped 6 bases and J dropped 4 bases, with 15 bases sitting between them. The CDR3 totals 13 residues. The CDR3 sequence is CSARVGGTYGYTF. The CDR3 DNA is TGCAGTGCAAGGGTGGGAGGTACCTATGGCTACACCTTC.

Only a few counts were recorded for this clonotype. The chain links TRBV7-6 to TRBJ1-1, with D possibly matching TRBD1 (6 bases). Per germline, CDR1 SGHVS and CDR2 FNYEAQ. V was trimmed by 2 bases and J by 6 bases, leaving 16 bases between them. The CDR3 is 15 amino acids. The CDR3 loop reads CASSLRVGGIAEAFF. DNA for the CDR3: TGTGCCAGCAGCTTAAGAGTAGGGGGTATCGCTGAAGCTTTCTTT.

In its sample, this clonotype was seen a few times. CDR3 nucleotides: TGTGCCTGCAACTCCGGGACAGGGGTTGATCGATGGAACACTGAAGCTTTCTTT. Translating it yields CACNSGTGVDRWNTEAFF. The genes are TRBV30 and TRBJ1-1, with 10 bases identical to TRBD1. The CDR3 sequence is 18 residues long. Per the germline V gene, CDR1 is GTSNPN and CDR2 is SVGIG (reference sequence). The trim removed 6 bases at V and 1 base at J, leaving 17 bases unmatched.

CDR3 nucleotide sequence: TGTGCCAGCAGTTTGCCAGGGGCGAATGAAAAACTGTTTTTT. Translated: CASSLPGANEKLFF. The chain joins TRBV28 to TRBJ1-4, with a weak D call TRBD1 (6 bases). V lost 3 bases, J lost 5 bases, and 10 bases lay in between. The length of the CDR3 is 14 residues. Germline V lookup: CDR1 MDHEN, CDR2 SYDVKM. Full variable domain (missing parts from reference TRBV28 and TRBJ1-4): DVKVTQSSRYLVKRTGEKVFLECVQDMDHENMFWYRQDPGLGLRLIYFSYDVKMKEKGDIPEGYSVSREKKERFSLILESASTNQTSMYLCASSLPGANEKLFFGSGTQLSVL.

V usage is TRBV10-3 and J usage is TRBJ1-2; TRBD1 is a possible D gene (6 bases). Germline CDR1 is ENHRY and CDR2 is SYGVKD. Trimming shortened V by 5 bases and J by 4 bases, and 14 bases separated the two germline ends. CDR3 length: 14 amino acids. This CDR3 is CAISYRTVGYGYTF. In DNA form, the CDR3 reads TGTGCCATCAGTTACCGGACAGTGGGCTATGGCTACACCTTC.

In this sample, this clonotype turned up a few times. The CDR3 reads CASSAQRGAAQYF. CDR3 nucleotides: TGTGCCAGCAGTGCTCAGCGGGGGGCCGCCCAGTACTTC. This chain connects TRBV6-2 or TRBV6-3 to TRBJ2-5; TRBD2 matches 9 bases. V lost 5 bases to trimming and J lost 9 bases; unmatched junction nucleotides: 7. Germline CDR1 and CDR2: MNHEY and SVGEGT. The CDR3 contains 13 residues.

This clonotype was counted between two and nine times. The CDR3 is CASSLVEGWAEQFF. Here the CDR3 DNA reads TGTGCCAGCAGTTTGGTGGAGGGGTGGGCTGAGCAGTTCTTC. This chain joins TRBV12-3 or TRBV12-4 and TRBJ2-1, with D possibly matching TRBD2 (6 bases). Trimming removed 3 bases at V and 9 bases at J, with 15 bases between. The CDR3 covers 14 residues.

This chain uses TRBV29-1 with TRBJ2-7; TRBD1 aligns across 9 bases. The germline gives CDR1 SQVTM, CDR2 ANQGSEA. This CDR3 comprises 16 residues. The V and J ends lost 2 bases and 2 bases, in that order; junction bases with no gene match: 10. CDR3 amino acids: CSVENHRGPPPYEQYF. The CDR3 nucleotides read TGCAGCGTTGAAAATCACAGGGGGCCCCCCCCCTACGAGCAGTACTTC.

This clonotype showed up just a few times. The chain has TRBV7-9 and TRBJ1-6; 8 bases map to TRBD1. Germline CDR1 is SEHNR and CDR2 is FQNEAQ (reference sequence). Trimming removed 5 bases from V and 9 bases from J; junction bases left unmatched: 3. This CDR3 has 13 residues. As DNA, the CDR3 is TGTGCCAGCAGCGTGGACAGGGCTTCACCCCTCCACTTT. Translation: CASSVDRASPLHF.

This clonotype was counted between two and nine times. The chain is built from TRBV7-9 and TRBJ2-7, with D possibly matching TRBD2 (6 bases). The CDR3 loop spans 14 amino acids. Trimming took 1 base from V and 7 from J, leaving 14 bases between them. Germline V gene data show CDR1 as SEHNR and CDR2 as FQNEAQ (reference sequence). The CDR3 DNA is TGTGCCAGCAGCTTAGAATGGCCCGGGAGTGAGCAGTACTTC. Protein: CASSLEWPGSEQYF. Full variable domain (outside the CDR3, taken from reference TRBV7-9 and TRBJ2-7): DTGVSQNPRHKITKRGQNVTFRCDPISEHNRLYWYRQTLGQGPEFLTYFQNEAQLEKSRLLSDRFSAERPKGSFSTLEIQRTEQGDSAMYLCASSLEWPGSEQYFGPGTRLTVT.

In this sample, this clonotype turned up a few times. This chain links TRBV18 with TRBJ1-1, with D uncertain. This CDR3 spans 13 amino acids. Germline values: CDR1 KGHSH, CDR2 LQKENI. V was trimmed by 7 bases and J by 2 bases, leaving 11 bases between them. Written as DNA, the CDR3 is TGTGCCAGCTTGTATCAGGCAAACACTGAAGCTTTCTTT. This encodes CASLYQANTEAFF.

The V and J genes are TRBV4-1 and TRBJ2-3; 10 bases are a match to TRBD2. CDR3 length: 17 residues. Germline lookup yields CDR1 MGHRA and CDR2 YSYEKL. V dropped 0 bases and J dropped 1; count of bases not matched to a gene: 4. The CDR3 here is CASSQELAGIRTDTQYF. CDR3 in DNA: TGCGCCAGCAGCCAAGAACTAGCGGGGATACGCACAGATACGCAGTATTTT.